This TCR beta chain was sequenced in a study of T cell repertoires in MIS-A myocarditis. Method: immunoSEQ multiplex PCR; TCRdb's copy keeps in-frame clones and lacks some. There are 15,000 or so clones in the sample; around 70% occur only once, and approximately 60% lies in the top ten. After removal of 1 base from V and 6 bases from J, the junction contained 12 bases not matched to a gene. There are 18 residues in the CDR3. Germline CDR1 LGHNA, CDR2 YNFKEQ. Sample: left ventricle heart tissue obtained at autopsy. This chain joins TRBV4-2 and TRBJ2-1; 10 nucleotides match TRBD2. The sequence came from a man between 18 and 35 years old with fulminant myocarditis from multisystem inflammatory syndrome in adults (MIS-A) after COVID-19. CDR3 coding DNA: TGTGCCAGCAGCCAAGGTTCTAGCGGGGGTTCGGGACGCAATGAGCAGTTCTTC. This codes for CASSQGSSGGSGRNEQFF.